This T cell receptor (beta chain) was obtained from a study of technical replicates of blood from several donors. The repertoire was sequenced with immunoSEQ multiplex PCR; TCRdb's copy has only in-frame clones and lacks some. This sample yields nearly 80,000 clones, of which around 94% are seen a single time; 0.41% belongs to the top ten. This clone was seen a handful of times. The same CDR3 also results from other DNA sequences found in this sample. The sample taken for sequencing was T cells isolated from PBMCs. The TCR was taken from a human donor in good health.

CDR3 amino acids: CASSLGGLRGYTF. The CDR3 coding sequence is TGTGCCAGCAGTTTGGGGGGGCTAAGGGGCTACACCTTC. This chain joins TRBV27 and TRBJ1-2; possible D gene TRBD1, 6 bases. Germline V lookup: CDR1 MNHEY, CDR2 SMNVEV (reference sequence). CDR3 length: 13 amino acids. V was clipped by 3 bases and J by 8 bases, with 13 bases between them.